This TCR beta chain was documented in a study of vaccination and CD4 T cells after COVID-19. Study at large: With a range of 35 to 161, the median interval from diagnosis to drawing post-COVID samples was approximately 100 days. Whole-study findings and limits: Looking at convalescent patients, a median around 90% of reactive clones were present only post-vaccination. Only relatively few convalescent patients were studied, and early post-infection timepoints were not analyzed.

Germline V gene lookup returns CDR1 SGHTA and CDR2 FQGTGA. The trim removed 7 bases at V and 4 bases at J, leaving 10 bases unmatched. The CDR3 consists of 16 residues. The study sequenced cultured CD4+ T cell DNA using the Oncomine TCR Beta short-read assay. TCRdb reanalysed the PCR reads using MiXCR and keeps one entry per CDR3 protein. The sample lists around 14,000 distinct CDR3 sequences, approximately 30% occurring once. This sample's treatment: roughly ten-day PBMC culture with coronavirus spike peptide pools or control peptides (ViraFEST assay). Under the ViraFEST approach, antigen-specific T cells were expanded with peptide pools and TCRs subsequently sequenced. This clonotype has just a few counts. Its antigen remains unknown.

This receptor was obtained from a human donor with COVID-19. Sequencing was carried out using cultured CD4+ T cells from blood. This chain connects TRBV7-3 to TRBJ2-2, with 9 nucleotides matching TRBD2. DNA for the CDR3: TGTGCCAGCACCTACGGGGCTAGCGGGGTCACCGGGGAGCTGTTTTTT. This encodes CASTYGASGVTGELFF.